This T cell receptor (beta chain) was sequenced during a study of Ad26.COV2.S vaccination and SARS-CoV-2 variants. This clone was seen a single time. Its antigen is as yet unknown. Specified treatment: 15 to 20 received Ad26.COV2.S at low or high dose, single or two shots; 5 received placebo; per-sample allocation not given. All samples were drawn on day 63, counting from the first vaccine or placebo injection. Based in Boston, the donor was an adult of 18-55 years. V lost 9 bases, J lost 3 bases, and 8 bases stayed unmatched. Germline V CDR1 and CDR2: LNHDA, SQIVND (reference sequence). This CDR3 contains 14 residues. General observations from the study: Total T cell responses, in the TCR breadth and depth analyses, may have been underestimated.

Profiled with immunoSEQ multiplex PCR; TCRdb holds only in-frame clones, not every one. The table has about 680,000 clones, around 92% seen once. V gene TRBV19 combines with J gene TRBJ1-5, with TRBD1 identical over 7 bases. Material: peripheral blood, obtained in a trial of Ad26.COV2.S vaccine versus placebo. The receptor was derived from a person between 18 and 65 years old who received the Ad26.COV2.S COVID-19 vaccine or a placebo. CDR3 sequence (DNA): TGTGCCAGCGGGACAGTGGCCCCCAATCAGCCCCAGCATTTT. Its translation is CASGTVAPNQPQHF. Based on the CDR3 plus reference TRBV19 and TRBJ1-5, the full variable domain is DGGITQSPKYLFRKEGQNVTLSCEQNLNHDAMYWYRQDPGQGLRLIYYSQIVNDFQKGDIAEGYSVSREKKESFPLTVTSAQKNPTAFYLCASGTVAPNQPQHFGDGTRLSIL.